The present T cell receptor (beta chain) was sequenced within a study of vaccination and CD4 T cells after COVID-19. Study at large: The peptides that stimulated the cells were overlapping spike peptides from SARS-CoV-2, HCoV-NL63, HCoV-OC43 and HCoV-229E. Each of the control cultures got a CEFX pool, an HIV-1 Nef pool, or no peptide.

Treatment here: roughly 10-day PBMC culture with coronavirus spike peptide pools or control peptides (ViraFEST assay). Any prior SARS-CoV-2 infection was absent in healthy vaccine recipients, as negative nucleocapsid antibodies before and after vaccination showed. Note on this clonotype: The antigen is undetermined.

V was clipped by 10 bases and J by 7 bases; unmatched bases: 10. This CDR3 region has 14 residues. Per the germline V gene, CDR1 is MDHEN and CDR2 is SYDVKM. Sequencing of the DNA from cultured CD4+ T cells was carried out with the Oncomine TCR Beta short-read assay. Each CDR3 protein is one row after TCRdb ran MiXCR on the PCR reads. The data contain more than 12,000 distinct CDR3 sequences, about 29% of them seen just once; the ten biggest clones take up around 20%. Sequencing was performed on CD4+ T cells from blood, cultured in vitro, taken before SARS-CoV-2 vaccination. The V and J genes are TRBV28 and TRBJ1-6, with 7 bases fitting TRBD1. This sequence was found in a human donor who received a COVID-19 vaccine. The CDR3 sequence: CATYRDSGNSPLHF. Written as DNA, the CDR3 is TGTGCCACCTACCGGGACAGTGGAAATTCACCCCTCCACTTT.